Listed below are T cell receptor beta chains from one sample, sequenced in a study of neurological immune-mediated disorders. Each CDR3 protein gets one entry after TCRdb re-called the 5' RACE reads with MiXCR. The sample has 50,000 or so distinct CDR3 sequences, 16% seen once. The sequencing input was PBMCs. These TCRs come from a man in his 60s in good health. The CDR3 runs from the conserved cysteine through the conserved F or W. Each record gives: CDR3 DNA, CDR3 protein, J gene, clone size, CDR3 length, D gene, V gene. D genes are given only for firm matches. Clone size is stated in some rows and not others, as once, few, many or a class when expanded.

cdr3_nt: TGTGCCAGCAGCTTACACGGGGGAGCGTCCTACAATGAGCAGTTCTTC
cdr3_aa: CASSLHGGASYNEQFF
j_call: TRBJ2-1
clone_size: -
cdr3_length: 16
d_call: -
v_call: TRBV7-3

cdr3_nt: TGCGCCAGCAGCGTGGCGGGGGGGTACTACGAGCAGTACTTC
cdr3_aa: CASSVAGGYYEQYF
j_call: TRBJ2-7
clone_size: -
cdr3_length: 14
d_call: TRBD2
v_call: TRBV5-1

cdr3_nt: TGTGCCAGCAGCTTCCAGGGAGGCTCGGGAGTATGGGCCGGGGAGCTGTTTTTT
cdr3_aa: CASSFQGGSGVWAGELFF
j_call: TRBJ2-2
clone_size: -
cdr3_length: 18
d_call: -
v_call: TRBV7-8

cdr3_nt: TGTGCCAGCAGCCAAGGTTTTAACGAATACACTGAGGCTTTCTTT
cdr3_aa: CASSQGFNEYTEAFF
j_call: TRBJ1-1
clone_size: -
cdr3_length: 15
d_call: -
v_call: TRBV4-2

cdr3_nt: TGTGCCCTGGGAGTAGCGGGAGCGGAGACCCAGTACTTC
cdr3_aa: CALGVAGAETQYF
j_call: TRBJ2-5
clone_size: few
cdr3_length: 13
d_call: TRBD2
v_call: TRBV2

cdr3_nt: TGTGCCAGCAGCTACACCGGGGAGACCCAGTACTTC
cdr3_aa: CASSYTGETQYF
j_call: TRBJ2-5
clone_size: many
cdr3_length: 12
d_call: -
v_call: TRBV7-2

cdr3_nt: TGTGCCAGCAGCTTACGGGGGGTTCGCAATCAGCCCCAGCATTTT
cdr3_aa: CASSLRGVRNQPQHF
j_call: TRBJ1-5
clone_size: many
cdr3_length: 15
d_call: -
v_call: TRBV5-6

cdr3_nt: TGTGCCAGCAGCCTCGGGAGGGCCAGAACCGGGGAGCTGTTTTTT
cdr3_aa: CASSLGRARTGELFF
j_call: TRBJ2-2
clone_size: many
cdr3_length: 15
d_call: TRBD2
v_call: TRBV11-2

cdr3_nt: TGTGCCATCAGGAAGATTAAGGGGGGCACAGATACGCAGTATTTT
cdr3_aa: CAIRKIKGGTDTQYF
j_call: TRBJ2-3
clone_size: many
cdr3_length: 15
d_call: -
v_call: TRBV10-3

cdr3_nt: TGTGCCAGCAGCCAACAGAGCGTGAATTCACCCCTCCACTTT
cdr3_aa: CASSQQSVNSPLHF
j_call: TRBJ1-6
clone_size: many
cdr3_length: 14
d_call: -
v_call: TRBV3-1

cdr3_nt: TGTGCCAGGGGAGGTCGACTAGCGGACACAGATACGCAGTATTTT
cdr3_aa: CARGGRLADTDTQYF
j_call: TRBJ2-3
clone_size: many
cdr3_length: 15
d_call: TRBD2
v_call: TRBV11-3

cdr3_nt: TGTGCCAGCTCACCCGCGGGAAGCACAGATACGCAGTATTTT
cdr3_aa: CASSPAGSTDTQYF
j_call: TRBJ2-3
clone_size: few
cdr3_length: 14
d_call: -
v_call: TRBV18

cdr3_nt: TGTGCCAGCAGCCTCAGTCGGACAGGGGCTGGCTACACCTTC
cdr3_aa: CASSLSRTGAGYTF
j_call: TRBJ1-2
clone_size: many
cdr3_length: 14
d_call: TRBD1
v_call: TRBV7-8

cdr3_nt: TGTGTCAGCACCCCAGGGACTAGCGGGAGGGCAGACATTCGGTACTTC
cdr3_aa: CVSTPGTSGRADIRYF
j_call: TRBJ2-4
clone_size: -
cdr3_length: 16
d_call: TRBD2
v_call: TRBV2

cdr3_nt: TGTGCCAGCACTAGCCCGGGACTCTCGACCCAGTACTTC
cdr3_aa: CASTSPGLSTQYF
j_call: TRBJ2-5
clone_size: few
cdr3_length: 13
d_call: -
v_call: TRBV6-1

cdr3_nt: TGTGCCAGCAGCCTCCTAGCGGGAGGCGGGGGCGAGCAGTACTTC
cdr3_aa: CASSLLAGGGGEQYF
j_call: TRBJ2-7
clone_size: many
cdr3_length: 15
d_call: TRBD2
v_call: TRBV3-1

cdr3_nt: TGCGCCAGCAGCTTGGATTTCCAAACAGATACGCAGTATTTT
cdr3_aa: CASSLDFQTDTQYF
j_call: TRBJ2-3
clone_size: many
cdr3_length: 14
d_call: -
v_call: TRBV5-1

cdr3_nt: TGTGCCAGCAGCTTTGGACTAGCGATTACAGATACGCAGTATTTT
cdr3_aa: CASSFGLAITDTQYF
j_call: TRBJ2-3
clone_size: many
cdr3_length: 15
d_call: TRBD2
v_call: TRBV6-6

cdr3_nt: TGTGCCAGCAGCCATCCCGGGGTAGCGGGCCTCAATGAGCAGTTCTTC
cdr3_aa: CASSHPGVAGLNEQFF
j_call: TRBJ2-1
clone_size: many
cdr3_length: 16
d_call: TRBD2
v_call: TRBV5-5

cdr3_nt: TGCAGTGCTAGAGATCTTTGGCGGATGAACACTGAAGCTTTCTTT
cdr3_aa: CSARDLWRMNTEAFF
j_call: TRBJ1-1
clone_size: -
cdr3_length: 15
d_call: -
v_call: TRBV20-1

cdr3_nt: TGTGCCAGCAGCTCGTTAGGGAGTACGCCCCAGCATTTT
cdr3_aa: CASSSLGSTPQHF
j_call: TRBJ1-5
clone_size: many
cdr3_length: 13
d_call: -
v_call: TRBV7-3

cdr3_nt: TGTGCCAGCAGCCAGGGGGAAAACCACGATTCACCCCTCCACTTT
cdr3_aa: CASSQGENHDSPLHF
j_call: TRBJ1-6
clone_size: many
cdr3_length: 15
d_call: -
v_call: TRBV4-2

cdr3_nt: TGCGCCAGCAGCCTCAAGCCGCCGGGGGAGGCCTCCTACGAGCAGTACTTC
cdr3_aa: CASSLKPPGEASYEQYF
j_call: TRBJ2-7
clone_size: medium-sized
cdr3_length: 17
d_call: -
v_call: TRBV4-3

cdr3_nt: TGTGCCAGCAGCCGAGGGACGCCTCCGCGTACGCAGTATTTT
cdr3_aa: CASSRGTPPRTQYF
j_call: TRBJ2-3
clone_size: many
cdr3_length: 14
d_call: -
v_call: TRBV7-2

cdr3_nt: TGCAGTGCCACTCCCCCTAGCGGGAGGAGGAGTGAGCAGTTCTTC
cdr3_aa: CSATPPSGRRSEQFF
j_call: TRBJ2-1
clone_size: many
cdr3_length: 15
d_call: TRBD2
v_call: TRBV20-1

cdr3_nt: TGCAGTGCTAGAGATCCTGGGGGTAGCAATCAGCCCCAGCATTTT
cdr3_aa: CSARDPGGSNQPQHF
j_call: TRBJ1-5
clone_size: many
cdr3_length: 15
d_call: -
v_call: TRBV20-1

cdr3_nt: TGTGCCAGCAGCTTAGGAGGCAGCCAAGAGACCCAGTACTTC
cdr3_aa: CASSLGGSQETQYF
j_call: TRBJ2-5
clone_size: many
cdr3_length: 14
d_call: -
v_call: TRBV7-2

cdr3_nt: TGCAGCGTTTTCGCGTCAAGCTGGGATACGCAGTATTTT
cdr3_aa: CSVFASSWDTQYF
j_call: TRBJ2-3
clone_size: many
cdr3_length: 13
d_call: -
v_call: TRBV29-1

cdr3_nt: TGTGCCAGCAGTGAAGACAGGACCTATGGCTACACCTTC
cdr3_aa: CASSEDRTYGYTF
j_call: TRBJ1-2
clone_size: many
cdr3_length: 13
d_call: -
v_call: TRBV28

cdr3_nt: TGTGCCAGCAGTCAACAGAACTACGAGCAGTACTTC
cdr3_aa: CASSQQNYEQYF
j_call: TRBJ2-7
clone_size: many
cdr3_length: 12
d_call: -
v_call: TRBV3-1

cdr3_nt: TGCAGTCGCGTCAGTCGCACAGATACGCAGTATTTT
cdr3_aa: CSRVSRTDTQYF
j_call: TRBJ2-3
clone_size: many
cdr3_length: 12
d_call: -
v_call: TRBV20-1

cdr3_nt: TGTGCCAGCAGTCCCTTGGGGGATTACACTGAAGCTTTCTTT
cdr3_aa: CASSPLGDYTEAFF
j_call: TRBJ1-1
clone_size: many
cdr3_length: 14
d_call: -
v_call: TRBV28

cdr3_nt: TGCAGTGCTAGGGGGGGGGTGGCCGGAAACACCAGATATTTT
cdr3_aa: CSARGGVAGNTRYF
j_call: TRBJ1-3
clone_size: -
cdr3_length: 14
d_call: -
v_call: TRBV20-1

cdr3_nt: TGTGCCAGCAGCTTAGAATCGGTAGGCACCTTC
cdr3_aa: CASSLESVGTF
j_call: TRBJ1-2
clone_size: many
cdr3_length: 11
d_call: -
v_call: TRBV7-2

cdr3_nt: TGCAGTGCTAGACTCGGCGGGAACAATCAGCCCCAGCATTTT
cdr3_aa: CSARLGGNNQPQHF
j_call: TRBJ1-5
clone_size: many
cdr3_length: 14
d_call: -
v_call: TRBV20-1

cdr3_nt: TGCGCCAGCAGCTCCCTAGGAGCCGGGGAGCTGTTTTTT
cdr3_aa: CASSSLGAGELFF
j_call: TRBJ2-2
clone_size: many
cdr3_length: 13
d_call: -
v_call: TRBV5-1

cdr3_nt: TGCGCCAGCAGCCTGACCGGACAGGGGGCCTACGAGCAGTACTTC
cdr3_aa: CASSLTGQGAYEQYF
j_call: TRBJ2-7
clone_size: many
cdr3_length: 15
d_call: TRBD1
v_call: TRBV5-1

cdr3_nt: TGCGCCAGCGCTGGGACACCGAACACTGAAGCTTTCTTT
cdr3_aa: CASAGTPNTEAFF
j_call: TRBJ1-1
clone_size: many
cdr3_length: 13
d_call: -
v_call: TRBV5-1

cdr3_nt: TGTGCCAGCGGTTTACAGGGGGCCAGCTATAATTCACCCCTCCACTTT
cdr3_aa: CASGLQGASYNSPLHF
j_call: TRBJ1-6
clone_size: many
cdr3_length: 16
d_call: TRBD1
v_call: TRBV28

cdr3_nt: TGCAGTGCTAACAAGGGGCAGCTCCAGCATTTT
cdr3_aa: CSANKGQLQHF
j_call: TRBJ1-5
clone_size: many
cdr3_length: 11
d_call: -
v_call: TRBV20-1

cdr3_nt: TGCAGTGCTGTAGATAGCGGGGCTGTTTACAATGAGCAGTTCTTC
cdr3_aa: CSAVDSGAVYNEQFF
j_call: TRBJ2-1
clone_size: many
cdr3_length: 15
d_call: TRBD2
v_call: TRBV20-1

cdr3_nt: TGTGCCAGCAGCTTGGAACCAAGCGGTGAGCAGTTCTTC
cdr3_aa: CASSLEPSGEQFF
j_call: TRBJ2-1
clone_size: many
cdr3_length: 13
d_call: -
v_call: TRBV5-5

cdr3_nt: TGTGCCACCAGCAGAGACCGGGACAACGAACTGTTTTTT
cdr3_aa: CATSRDRDNELFF
j_call: TRBJ1-4
clone_size: many
cdr3_length: 13
d_call: -
v_call: TRBV15

cdr3_nt: TGTGCCAGCAGTTACCGAGGAAGCGGGAGCTCCTACAATGAGCAGTTCTTC
cdr3_aa: CASSYRGSGSSYNEQFF
j_call: TRBJ2-1
clone_size: few
cdr3_length: 17
d_call: TRBD2
v_call: TRBV6-5

cdr3_nt: TGTGCCAGCAGCATAAGACTAGCTGGGGCCAACGTCCTGACTTTC
cdr3_aa: CASSIRLAGANVLTF
j_call: TRBJ2-6
clone_size: -
cdr3_length: 15
d_call: -
v_call: TRBV7-6

cdr3_nt: TGTGCCAGCAATTCGGACGGCTATGGCTACACCTTC
cdr3_aa: CASNSDGYGYTF
j_call: TRBJ1-2
clone_size: many
cdr3_length: 12
d_call: -
v_call: TRBV6-5

cdr3_nt: TGTGCCAGCAGCTCCCCAGGGGACTACAACAATGAGCAGTTCTTC
cdr3_aa: CASSSPGDYNNEQFF
j_call: TRBJ2-1
clone_size: many
cdr3_length: 15
d_call: -
v_call: TRBV7-2

cdr3_nt: TGTGCCAGCAGCCTATCGGGACAGATCACAGATACGCAGTATTTT
cdr3_aa: CASSLSGQITDTQYF
j_call: TRBJ2-3
clone_size: many
cdr3_length: 15
d_call: TRBD1
v_call: TRBV7-2

cdr3_nt: TGTGCCATCAGTGAGTCCGGGATGGAAAACATTCAGTACTTC
cdr3_aa: CAISESGMENIQYF
j_call: TRBJ2-4
clone_size: many
cdr3_length: 14
d_call: -
v_call: TRBV10-3

cdr3_nt: TGTGCCAGCAGCGTCACAGGGGACACCGGGGAGCTGTTTTTT
cdr3_aa: CASSVTGDTGELFF
j_call: TRBJ2-2
clone_size: many
cdr3_length: 14
d_call: TRBD1
v_call: TRBV5-5

cdr3_nt: TGCAGTGCTAGCACAGGGAACTATGGCTACACCTTC
cdr3_aa: CSASTGNYGYTF
j_call: TRBJ1-2
clone_size: many
cdr3_length: 12
d_call: -
v_call: TRBV20-1

cdr3_nt: TGTGCCTGGAATCCGGGTGAGGGATCGGGCACTGAAGCTTTCTTT
cdr3_aa: CAWNPGEGSGTEAFF
j_call: TRBJ1-1
clone_size: -
cdr3_length: 15
d_call: -
v_call: TRBV30

cdr3_nt: TGTGCCAGCAGTCTCCCGAGGGGCCCCGGCACAGATACGCAGTATTTT
cdr3_aa: CASSLPRGPGTDTQYF
j_call: TRBJ2-3
clone_size: few
cdr3_length: 16
d_call: -
v_call: TRBV28